This entry lists 19 T cell receptor beta chains sequenced from one sample in a study of CD8+ T cells in alopecia areata (dated by TCRdb to 2017 to 2018). Library method: the immunoSEQ multiplex PCR assay. RNA was extracted from all samples and reverse transcribed into cDNA as template for TCR sequencing. The clones in this table, taken by TCRdb from immuneACCESS, are in-frame only. Not every clone is retained; where verified, under half of the shortfall comes from an unresolved V gene, and the cause of the rest is unknown. The sample profile shows 150,000 to 200,000 clones; approximately 52% of them were found once. Of the sample, around 16% falls within the top ten clones. Explained via the paper, the treatment or condition label denotes: oral pan-JAK inhibitor, 5-10 mg twice daily. The specimen was CD4+ T cells sorted from blood, collected between weeks 55 and 70, from a patient treated with tofacitinib. These receptors were obtained from a human donor with alopecia areata.

J is TRBJ1-5 and V is TRBV9; D ambiguous. The CDR3 covers 13 residues. V lost 2 bases and J lost 11, with 14 bases in between. In germline, CDR1 is SGDLS, CDR2 YYNGEE. The chain's CDR3 is CASSVTSLGTQHF. The CDR3 DNA reads TGTGCCAGCAGCGTTACTTCCCTGGGAACCCAGCATTTT.

This clone was picked up one time. The CDR3: CASSLAQGQPQHF. The CDR3 region has the DNA TGTGCCAGCAGCTTGGCCCAGGGGCAGCCCCAGCATTTT. V usage is TRBV5-6 and J usage is TRBJ1-5; a weak D match, TRBD1 (6 bases). Trimming shortened V by 0 bases and J by 7 bases, and 8 bases separated the two germline ends. The CDR3 spans 13 residues. CDR1 SGHDT and CDR2 YYEEEE come from the germline V gene.

The table lists this clone with a few counts. The chain is built from TRBV4-1 and TRBJ1-1; possible D gene TRBD1, 5 bases. Trimming shortened V by 2 bases and J by 4 bases, and 17 bases separated the two germline ends. This CDR3 has 16 residues. Germline-derived CDR1 and CDR2 are MGHRA and YSYEKL. As DNA, the CDR3 is TGCGCCAGCAGCCAACGACCTCTGAGGGGAAGCACTGAAGCTTTCTTT. It encodes CASSQRPLRGSTEAFF.

This clone came up a few times. This chain links TRBV9 with TRBJ2-1, with D hard to call. V was clipped by 0 bases and J by 12 bases, with 13 bases between them. This CDR3 has 13 residues. Germline-derived CDR1 and CDR2 are SGDLS and YYNGEE. This CDR3 reads CASSVVASSVQFF. DNA of the CDR3: TGTGCCAGCAGCGTAGTTGCTAGTAGTGTGCAGTTCTTC.

The V gene is TRBV7-9, the J gene TRBJ2-6; no clear D gene. The CDR3 contains 16 residues. Per the germline V gene, CDR1 is SEHNR and CDR2 is FQNEAQ (reference sequence). V lost 2 bases and J lost 2, with 10 bases in between. The CDR3: CASSLSGRAGANVLTF. CDR3 DNA sequence: TGTGCCAGCAGCTTATCTGGAAGGGCTGGGGCCAACGTCCTGACTTTC.

J is TRBJ1-5 and V is TRBV19; 9 nucleotides align to TRBD1. The CDR3 runs to 15 residues. V lost 4 bases to trimming and J lost 3 bases; unmatched junction nucleotides: 4. From germline, CDR1 is LNHDA and CDR2 SQIVND (reference sequence). The CDR3 loop reads CASSRGQGPNQPQHF. For the CDR3, the DNA is TGTGCCAGTAGTAGAGGACAGGGGCCCAATCAGCCCCAGCATTTT.

V and J are TRBV7-9 and TRBJ2-3; D remains unclear. V gave up 2 bases and J gave up 4 bases, with 22 bases separating them. The germline gives CDR1 SEHNR, CDR2 FQNEAQ (reference sequence). The CDR3 has 18 amino acids. The CDR3 DNA sequence: TGTGCCAGCAGCTTACCAACCCAATCCGCCGGGCGAGCAGATACGCAGTATTTT. Protein: CASSLPTQSAGRADTQYF.

This clone has more than one count but fewer than ten. The rearrangement uses TRBV7-8 and TRBJ1-2; the match to TRBD1 covers 7 bases. The CDR3 is 19 residues long. Germline values: CDR1 SGHVS, CDR2 FQNEAQ. The ends lost 5 bases at V and 7 bases at J; junction bases unmatched: 25. The CDR3 DNA is TGTGCCAGCAGCCCCATCAAATCCTCCAGGGGGGCAAGGCTCAGTGGCTACACCTTC. Translated, it gives CASSPIKSSRGARLSGYTF.

The rearrangement uses TRBV5-1 and TRBJ2-7, with D uncertain. Germline values: CDR1 SGHRS, CDR2 YFSETQ. The CDR3 runs to 14 residues. The V end was cut by 2 bases, the J end by 1 base, with 10 bases between. CDR3: CASSFRAVSYEQYF. CDR3 in DNA: TGCGCCAGCAGCTTCCGTGCGGTGTCCTACGAGCAGTACTTC.

The genes are TRBV27 and TRBJ2-3; TRBD1 aligns across 9 bases. V was pared by 6 bases and J by 4 bases, with 11 bases of the junction left unmatched. This CDR3 contains 16 residues. Germline CDR1 is MNHEY and CDR2 is SMNVEV (reference sequence). The CDR3 region is CASSQWGTGLADTQYF. The CDR3 DNA sequence: TGTGCCAGCAGCCAATGGGGGACAGGGCTTGCAGATACGCAGTATTTT.

V and J are TRBV7-9 and TRBJ2-1; D gene unclear. The V end was cut by 5 bases, the J end by 9 bases, with 11 bases between. This CDR3 contains 12 residues. CDR1 SEHNR and CDR2 FQNEAQ come from the germline V gene (reference sequence). CDR3 coding DNA: TGTGCCAGCAGCCCCCTTATAGGTGAGCAGTTCTTC. Translated, it gives CASSPLIGEQFF.

The chain is built from TRBV30 and TRBJ2-7, with no clear D. The ends were cut back, 4 bases at V and 0 bases at J, with 10 bases in the middle. Germline V gene data show CDR1 as GTSNPN and CDR2 as SVGIG (reference sequence). The CDR3 is 13 amino acids. CDR3 residues: CAWTQTGSYEQYF. CDR3 nucleotides: TGTGCCTGGACCCAGACCGGCTCCTACGAGCAGTACTTC.

The V gene is TRBV6-5, the J gene TRBJ2-1; D is possibly TRBD1 (5 bases). With 8 bases removed from V and 12 bases from J, the gap between germline ends came to 20 bases. The germline V gene has CDR1 MNHEY and CDR2 SVGAGI. The length of the CDR3 is 13 residues. CDR3 sequence (DNA): TGTGCCAGCCGGTCAGGGATTGCATATGCGCAGTTCTTC. Encoded protein: CASRSGIAYAQFF.

This rearrangement joins TRBV30 to TRBJ1-5; D is unresolved. The CDR3 sequence is 14 residues long. Trimming removed 1 base at V and 7 bases at J, with 14 bases between. Germline CDR1 and CDR2: GTSNPN and SVGIG (reference sequence). CDR3: CAWSAWSFTQPQHF. For the CDR3, the DNA is TGTGCCTGGAGTGCGTGGAGTTTTACACAGCCCCAGCATTTT.

The V gene is TRBV27, the J gene TRBJ1-6; D is unclear. This CDR3 comprises 14 residues. CDR1 and CDR2 (germline): MNHEY, SMNVEV (reference sequence). The ends were cut back, 5 bases at V and 7 bases at J, with 12 bases in the middle. CDR3 region: CASSGLNRNSPLHF. The CDR3 DNA reads as TGTGCCAGCAGTGGATTGAACAGAAATTCACCCCTCCACTTT.

This clone was observed a few times. This rearrangement joins TRBV30 to TRBJ1-1, with D possibly being TRBD1 (5 bases). Per germline, CDR1 GTSNPN and CDR2 SVGIG (reference sequence). V lost 4 bases, J lost 0 bases, and 15 bases lay in between. The CDR3 extends over 15 amino acids. CDR3 protein: CAWIPPGQMNTEAFF. The CDR3 DNA follows: TGTGCCTGGATCCCCCCGGGGCAAATGAACACTGAAGCTTTCTTT.

The chain joins TRBV15 to TRBJ2-1; maybe TRBD2 (5 bases). Per germline, CDR1 LNHNV and CDR2 YYDKDF (reference sequence). The CDR3 contains 16 residues. The V end was cut by 3 bases, the J end by 5 bases, with 17 bases between. The CDR3 DNA follows: TGTGCCACCAGCAGGTACAGTGGCGGGCAAAACAATGAGCAGTTCTTC. It specifies CATSRYSGGQNNEQFF.

V and J are TRBV30 and TRBJ2-4; the D gene is possibly TRBD1 (5 bases). Trimming removed 0 bases at V and 3 bases at J, with 9 bases between. Per germline, CDR1 GTSNPN and CDR2 SVGIG (reference sequence). The CDR3 length is 14 residues. DNA for the CDR3: TGTGCCTGGAGTGTTTTGCAGGGCAAAAACATTCAGTACTTC. Residues: CAWSVLQGKNIQYF.

This rearrangement joins TRBV30 to TRBJ2-7; no firm D call. The CDR3 is 14 amino acids. Germline V gene data show CDR1 as GTSNPN and CDR2 as SVGIG (reference sequence). Trimming cost V 3 bases and J 0 bases, with 12 bases left between them. CDR3 amino acids: CAWRANPSSYEQYF. In DNA, the CDR3 is TGTGCCTGGAGGGCGAATCCGAGCTCCTACGAGCAGTACTTC.